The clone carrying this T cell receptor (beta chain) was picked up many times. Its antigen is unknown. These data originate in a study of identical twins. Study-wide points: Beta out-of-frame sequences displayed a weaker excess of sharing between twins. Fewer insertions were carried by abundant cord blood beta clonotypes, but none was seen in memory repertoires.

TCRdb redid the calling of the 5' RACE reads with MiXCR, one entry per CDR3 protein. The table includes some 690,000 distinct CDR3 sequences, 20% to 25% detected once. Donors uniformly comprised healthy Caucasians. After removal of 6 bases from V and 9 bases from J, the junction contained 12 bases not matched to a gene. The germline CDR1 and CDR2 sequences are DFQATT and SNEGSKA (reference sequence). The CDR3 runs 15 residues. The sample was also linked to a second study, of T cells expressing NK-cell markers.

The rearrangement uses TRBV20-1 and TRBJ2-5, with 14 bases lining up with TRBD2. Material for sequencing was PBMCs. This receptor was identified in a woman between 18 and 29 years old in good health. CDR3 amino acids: CSAKPPGTSGSAQYF. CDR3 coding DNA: TGCAGTGCAAAACCCCCTGGGACTAGCGGGAGTGCCCAGTACTTC.